This T cell receptor (beta chain) emerged from a study of beta chain features in type 1 diabetes (dated by TCRdb to 2017 to 2018). Looking at the study overall: Patients and healthy donors did not differ in mean age, gender distribution, total cell number or subset yield. Across all samples, fewer than 130 million sorted cells were examined, and cell number per subset correlated strongly with RNA yield. The study compared the TCRB repertoires of sorted circulating CD4+ T cell subsets in recently diagnosed type 1 diabetes patients with those in matched healthy donors. Naive and central memory subsets were obtained from all 30 or so donors, but regulatory and stem cell-like memory subsets were isolated from only 8 patients and roughly 8 healthy donors. Paper-wide results and their limitations: Type 1 diabetes patients showed a moderate but significant shortening of TCRB CDR3 length in all four CD4+ subsets. Shorter templates might be favored by PCR, yet because patient and control samples were amplified and corrected together, any such skew would affect both groups equally. Because cDNA was sequenced instead of genomic DNA, activated cells with high expression could be over-represented, although the groups did not differ in activation or CD3 levels. Fewer insertions and more nucleotide deletions at VDJ recombination sites were observed in patients with type 1 diabetes, implying thymic rearrangement abnormalities. HLA sub-analyses involved small numbers of individuals, so any influence of HLA type on TCRB rearrangement remained unresolved. Naive, central memory and regulatory TCRB repertoires appeared more similar among patients than among healthy donors.

Each donor gave one peripheral blood draw, roughly 110 mL on average, collected into heparinised tubes. A BD FACSAria II was used to sort naive, central memory, regulatory and stem cell-like memory CD4+ T cells with a panel that included CD45RO, CCR7, CD25, CD127, CD95 and CD27. Every sorted population had a purity above 95%. PBMCs were separated immediately by Lymphoprep density gradient centrifugation and were stained directly, without being cultured. So that batch effects would be minimized, each experiment stained and sorted samples in pairs, pairing one healthy donor with one patient. This clone appeared a few times. Its antigen remains unidentified. No much larger clonotype is one base removed from it; base qualities were not supplied. The V end loses 8 bases and the J end loses 2 bases, and a stretch of 24 bases separates them. From its cysteine to its phenylalanine, the CDR3 spans 17 amino acids. Only the CDR3 DNA stays, 51 bases, in frame from base 1. The germline V gene gives CDR1 as MGHRA and CDR2 as YSYEKL.

The entire amount of isolated RNA was reverse transcribed using the High Capacity cDNA Reverse Transcription Kit, so the sequenced TCRB transcripts were expressed ones. Deep immunoSEQ sequencing was applied to naive, central memory and regulatory T cell samples, giving an average of about 3.7 million total reads per sample. Sorted cells were lysed in RLT buffer, and RNA was extracted using DNase-treated RNeasy Micro or Mini kits according to cell number. Each cell subset was processed on its own to prevent cross-contamination, while patient and healthy donor samples were processed together. TCRB sequences were amplified from cDNA with the immunoSEQ multiplex PCR, producing 87-bp fragments spanning the CDR3 region. Sequencing of the amplicons was done on the Illumina HiSeq platform. As for the original processing: Synthetic template baselines were used to correct PCR bias computationally, reads within Hamming distance 2 were collapsed, and singletons that could not be merged were discarded. By aligning reads against IMGT, V, D and J genes, CDR3 length, and insertions or deletions at six rearrangement sites were assigned. Within each subset, clonotype counts were normalized to sorted cell number, and only after that were true diversity and Gini coefficients computed with the tcR R package. Repertoire sharing was quantified using the overlap coefficient calculated on TCRB nucleotide sequences. As a proxy for the pre-selection repertoire, out-of-frame TCRB sequences from naive cells were analyzed. TCRdb provides this immuneACCESS table in a form limited to in-frame rearrangements. Some clones are lacking; in checked studies, under half of them reflect an unresolved V gene, and why the rest are absent is not known. Clone size and the V and J calls come from that table; the DNA yielded D and trimming. The sample table lists more than 350,000 clones, 10% to 12% of them with a count of one. Approximately 0.05% of the sample is in the top ten clones.

The sequencing sample was made of naive CD4+ T cells from blood. The intended sense of this specimen's cell subset or site label: true naive CD4+ T cells. This TCR was sampled from a woman aged 18 to 35 in good health. This receptor chain uses TRBV4-1 and TRBJ1-2; the D gene is possibly TRBD1, with 6 bases matching. The CDR3 reads CASSHGGQGYLNYGYTF. The nucleotide sequence is TGCGCCAGCTCACACGGGGGGCAAGGGTACCTCAACTATGGCTACACCTTC.